The source of this T cell receptor (beta chain) is a study of T cell therapy product for transplant patients (dated by TCRdb to between 2017 and 2020). Regarding the research as a whole: The wider healthy donor group comprised roughly 20 individuals, 10 or so male and 9 female, aged 25 to 81 years, in Berlin, Germany. The expansion media were supplemented with either IL-7 and IL-15 at roughly 9.4 ng/ml or IL-2 at 40 to 60 U/ml. TCRbeta repertoires of rapamycin-treated and untreated CMV-specific T-cell products from the same donors were compared to assess clonal composition. Using CMV as the model virus, the study developed a next-generation autologous adoptive antiviral T-cell product intended for immunosuppressed solid organ transplant patients. The TCRbeta repertoire analysis of rapamycin-treated and untreated products involved n = 3 healthy donors.

General conclusions and limits of the study: It was suggested by the authors that the increased clonal diversity in Rapa-TCPs may reflect survival of low-frequency clones and preferential expansion of central memory T cells. Paired products from the same donor had many clones in common, while repertoires from different donors did not overlap. Compared with untreated products, rapamycin-treated products had a more diverse, less clonal TCRbeta repertoire and more distinct clones. In untreated products the top 10 clones covered around 90% of the repertoire, compared with 65% to 70% in rapamycin-treated products.

Including cysteine and phenylalanine, the CDR3 has 14 amino acids. Here the CDR3 DNA is all that survives: 42 bases in frame from base 1. Between the V and J ends, shortened by 1 base and 4 bases respectively, the junction contains 11 bases. The germline V gene supplies CDR1 SGHTA and CDR2 FQGNSA. A remark on this clone: It has no known antigen specificity. No base-level quality is on record; no much larger clone is a single base apart.

In the context of the paper, the sample label stands for: around 20 nM rapamycin added during CMV-specific T-cell product expansion (Rapa-TCP). The label given to this sample denotes: CMVpp65/IE-1-reactive T cells enriched by IFNgamma capture and expanded in vitro. PBMCs were stimulated for about six hours with overlapping CMV pp65 and IE-1 peptide pools, with each pool at around 0.51 ug/ml. IFNgamma-producing CMV-stimulated cells were positively selected with the IFNgamma Secretion Assay-Cell Enrichment and Detection Kit (Miltenyi Biotec). Enriched IFNgamma+ cells were grown for about 21 days with irradiated autologous feeders together with either IL-7/IL-15 or IL-2. To get enough cells for the different cell sorting steps, buffy coats were taken from about 15% of the 19 healthy donors. Peripheral blood mononuclear cells were isolated by Biocoll density gradient centrifugation. Healthy donor buffy coats were obtained from DRK.

After genomic DNA was extracted with an AllPrep DNA/RNA Kit, the TCRbeta CDR3 regions were amplified using the immunoSEQ hsTCRb Kit. As for the authors' bioinformatics: Productive rearrangements were in-frame CDR3 nucleotide sequences without stop codons, analyzed in immunoSEQ Analyzer 3.0. Clonality was computed from productive entropy normalized to the number of productive rearrangements, and sample overlap was measured with the Morisita index. TCRdb re-hosts the immuneACCESS table, in-frame sequences only. Its copies lack some clones; in the studies checked, an unresolved V gene accounts for under half of them, and the cause for the rest is not known. That table supplies the V and J calls and clone size; D and trimming were determined from the DNA. Present in this sample are about 1,100 clones, approximately 51% of which were seen just once. Together, the top ten hold about 34% of the sample.

The receptor's source is an adult in good health. This chain is built from TRBV7-2 and TRBJ2-7; TRBD1 might be the D gene, on 5 matching bases. The material sequenced was a sorted cell population cultured from PBMCs. The nucleotides are TGTGCCAGCAGCTTAGTTGGGGCTCCTTACGAGCAGTACTTC. Its protein reads: CASSLVGAPYEQYF.